The next 32 T cell receptor beta chains were all read from a single sample in a study of blood T cell repertoires in COVID-19. Sequencing used immunoSEQ multiplex PCR; TCRdb keeps in-frame clones, though not all of them. This sample yields under 250,000 clones, of which nearly 90% are seen a single time; 3.5% to 4.5% belongs to the top ten. Sequencing was done on a sample of PBMCs or T cells enriched from blood (not recorded which). Receptors originate from a woman in her twenties or thirties with acute COVID-19.

V usage is TRBV5-1 and J usage is TRBJ2-1; tentative D call: TRBD1 (5 bases). Trimming took 4 bases from V and 4 from J, leaving 12 bases between them. The germline V gene encodes CDR1 SGHRS and CDR2 YFSETQ. This CDR3 comprises 14 residues. CDR3 DNA sequence: TGCGCCAGCAGCATAGGCAGGGAATACAATGAGCAGTTCTTC. Protein sequence: CASSIGREYNEQFF.

The V call is TRBV7-9, the J call TRBJ2-3; D might be TRBD2 (6 bases). CDR3 length equals 12 residues. Germline-derived CDR1 and CDR2 are SEHNR and FQNEAQ (reference sequence). Trimming shortened V by 9 bases and J by 0 bases, and 7 bases separated the two germline ends. The CDR3 spells CASRGSTDTQYF. The CDR3 region has the DNA TGTGCCAGTCGGGGGAGCACAGATACGCAGTATTTT.

This clone was detected only once. The chain combines TRBV13 with TRBJ1-1; perhaps TRBD1 as D (6 bases). The CDR3 has 16 residues. Between the trimmed V and J ends, which lost 0 bases and 0 bases, there was a span of 11 bases. Germline values: CDR1 PRHDT, CDR2 FYEKMQ (reference sequence). The CDR3 bases are TGTGCCAGCAGCTTAGGGTCCCAGGGGCTGAACACTGAAGCTTTCTTT. Translating gives CASSLGSQGLNTEAFF.

On this clone itself: Other DNA variants within this sample encode the same CDR3. This sequence joins TRBV5-1 and TRBJ1-2; 7 positions match TRBD1. With 0 bases clipped from V and 8 bases from J, the junction kept 4 bases outside the gene matches. There are 13 residues in the CDR3. Germline lookup yields CDR1 SGHRS and CDR2 YFSETQ. The CDR3 DNA is TGCGCCAGCAGCTTGGAGGGGGCGGACGGCTACACCTTC. It specifies CASSLEGADGYTF.

This sequence joins TRBV5-1 and TRBJ1-3; no clear D. Germline loops: CDR1 SGHRS, CDR2 YFSETQ. Trimming took off 2 bases at V and 2 bases at J, with 8 bases between the two ends. CDR3 length: 14 residues. The CDR3 is CASSFSSPGNTIYF. CDR3 in DNA: TGCGCCAGCAGCTTTTCTAGTCCTGGAAACACCATATATTTT.

The gene calls are TRBV5-1 and TRBJ2-7, with D unresolved. CDR1 and CDR2 from the germline V gene are SGHRS and YFSETQ. V lost 4 bases and J 3 bases, leaving 14 bases between the germline ends. The CDR3 has 14 residues. The CDR3 spells CASSPDSTNYEQYF. CDR3 nucleotide sequence: TGCGCCAGCAGCCCCGACTCAACCAACTACGAGCAGTACTTC.

V gene TRBV28 combines with J gene TRBJ2-2; TRBD2 matches 8 bases. CDR3 length: 13 residues. V dropped 8 bases and J dropped 3; count of bases not matched to a gene: 2. CDR1 is MDHEN and CDR2 is SYDVKM in the germline V gene. The CDR3 sequence is CASGTRDTGELFF. The CDR3, as DNA: TGTGCCAGCGGGACTAGGGACACCGGGGAGCTGTTTTTT.

This chain connects TRBV19 to TRBJ1-5; D remains unclear. Per germline, CDR1 LNHDA and CDR2 SQIVND (reference sequence). V lost 3 bases and J lost 0, with 15 bases in between. This CDR3 region has 17 residues. This CDR3 is CASSIRVASNSNQPQHF. CDR3 bases: TGTGCCAGTAGTATCCGGGTGGCTTCAAATAGCAATCAGCCCCAGCATTTT.

The CDR3 coding sequence is TGTGCCAGCAGCGTAAAGGACGGGGGTTCACCCCTCCACTTT. Its protein is CASSVKDGGSPLHF. The chain carries TRBV9 and TRBJ1-6; TRBD1 might be the D (5 bases). The CDR3 consists of 14 residues. V gave up 1 base and J gave up 9 bases, with 11 bases separating them. Germline V gene data show CDR1 as SGDLS and CDR2 as YYNGEE. Full variable domain (rest looked up from reference TRBV9 and TRBJ1-6): DSGVTQTPKHLITATGQRVTLRCSPRSGDLSVYWYQQSLDQGLQFLIQYYNGEERAKGNILERFSAQQFPDLHSELNLSSLELGDSALYFCASSVKDGGSPLHFGNGTRLTVT.

V is TRBV12-5 and J is TRBJ1-2; weak D call: TRBD1 (5 bases). V lost 6 bases to trimming and J lost 5 bases, with 16 bases between them. The CDR3 spans 14 residues. From germline, CDR1 is LGHNT and CDR2 FRNRAP. CDR3 sequence: CASGPTDRYYGYTF. CDR3 nucleotide sequence: TGTGCTAGTGGACCCACCGACAGATATTATGGCTACACCTTC.

This chain's CDR3 is CASSYTSGGPYEQYF. CDR3 nucleotide sequence: TGCGCCAGCAGCTACACTAGCGGGGGACCCTACGAGCAGTACTTC. J is TRBJ2-7 and V is TRBV4-1; 11 nucleotides match TRBD2. Trimming at V came to 5 bases and at J to 2 bases, leaving 5 bases not matched to a gene. This CDR3 has 15 amino acids. In germline, CDR1 is MGHRA, CDR2 YSYEKL.

The chain joins TRBV29-1 to TRBJ1-1; 11 bases match TRBD1. V gave up 4 bases and J gave up 11 bases; unmatched junction bases: 6. This CDR3 has 12 amino acids. CDR1 and CDR2 (germline): SQVTM, ANQGSEA. The CDR3 sequence: CSVGGQGAGAFF. CDR3 sequence (DNA): TGCAGCGTTGGAGGACAGGGGGCAGGGGCTTTCTTT.

This chain links TRBV9 with TRBJ2-3, with TRBD1 matching over 9 bases. J lost 2 bases, V lost 3 bases, and 7 bases had no gene match. The V gene's germline CDR1 is SGDLS and CDR2 YYNGEE. This CDR3 spans 16 amino acids. The CDR3 coding sequence is TGTGCCAGCAGCGCCGGGACAGGGATTCTCACAGATACGCAGTATTTT. It yields the protein CASSAGTGILTDTQYF.

This clone is classed as medium-sized. Other DNA sequences from this sample encode an identical CDR3 as well. The chain has TRBV27 and TRBJ2-1, with D perhaps TRBD2 (6 bases). The CDR3 covers 16 residues. Trimming left V 0 bases short and J 0 bases short, with 9 bases between. The V gene's germline CDR1 is MNHEY and CDR2 SMNVEV (reference sequence). The DNA of the CDR3 is TGTGCCAGCAGTTTATCTAGCGGTAGCTCCTACAATGAGCAGTTCTTC. Translating gives CASSLSSGSSYNEQFF.

For the CDR3, the DNA is TGTGCCAGCAGTTACTCCGGAGGCAATTCACCCCTCCACTTT. Translating it yields CASSYSGGNSPLHF. The chain joins TRBV6-5 to TRBJ1-6; unclear D gene. The CDR3 consists of 14 residues. The ends were cut back, 0 bases at V and 7 bases at J, with 7 bases in the middle. Germline V lookup: CDR1 MNHEY, CDR2 SVGAGI.

This clone was counted between two and nine times. The gene calls are TRBV7-6 and TRBJ1-3, with D tentatively TRBD1 (6 bases). Trimming shortened V by 8 bases and J by 0 bases, and 14 bases separated the two germline ends. This CDR3 is built from 15 residues. Per the germline V gene, CDR1 is SGHVS and CDR2 is FNYEAQ. CDR3: CASGGGAGSGNTIYF. In DNA, the CDR3 is TGTGCCAGCGGTGGGGGCGCAGGCTCTGGAAACACCATATATTTT.

The V call is TRBV12-5, the J call TRBJ1-1; D is possibly TRBD1 (6 bases). Germline V gives CDR1 LGHNT, CDR2 FRNRAP. The CDR3 is 12 amino acids. Trimming took off 7 bases at V and 8 bases at J, with 14 bases between the two ends. CDR3 in amino acids: CASVVTGSEAFF. The CDR3 DNA is TGTGCTAGTGTCGTAACAGGGTCAGAAGCTTTCTTT.

This clone has just one count. The chain joins TRBV5-4 to TRBJ2-2; 9 bases map to TRBD1. Germline values: CDR1 SGHNT, CDR2 YYREEE (reference sequence). Germline trimming cut 4 bases from V and 6 bases from J; bases unmatched to any gene: 4. There are 14 residues in the CDR3. CDR3 DNA: TGTGCCAGCAGCGTCCGGGACAGGGCCGGGGAGCTGTTTTTT. Protein sequence: CASSVRDRAGELFF.

The chain couples TRBV5-1 to TRBJ2-1; 9 nucleotides align to TRBD2. The CDR3 length is 16 residues. Germline assignment: CDR1 SGHRS and CDR2 YFSETQ. The V segment lost 6 bases and the J segment 0 bases; nucleotides outside the gene matches: 7. In DNA form, the CDR3 reads TGCGCCAGCACCGTGACTAGCGGCTACTCCTACAATGAGCAGTTCTTC. It yields the protein CASTVTSGYSYNEQFF.

The chain links TRBV7-8 to TRBJ1-1; D not resolved. CDR1 is SGHVS and CDR2 is FQNEAQ in the germline V gene. V shed 8 bases and J shed 0 bases, with 16 bases lying between them. CDR3 length equals 15 residues. As DNA, the CDR3 is TGTGCCAGCCGGGCGGGCGGTAAAATGAACACTGAAGCTTTCTTT. Translation gives CASRAGGKMNTEAFF.

The rearrangement links TRBV11-3 to TRBJ2-1, with 7 bases fitting TRBD1. Germline V gene sequence: CDR1 SGHNT, CDR2 YENEEA. V was pared by 6 bases and J by 14 bases, with 10 bases of the junction left unmatched. The CDR3 extends over 12 amino acids. The CDR3 sequence is CASSTTGSDEFF. CDR3 sequence (DNA): TGTGCCAGCAGTACGACAGGGTCAGACGAGTTCTTC.

This clone came up a few times. The chain recombines TRBV28 with TRBJ2-7; 7 bases are shared with TRBD2. V dropped 1 base and J dropped 4; count of bases not matched to a gene: 7. The germline CDR1 and CDR2 sequences are MDHEN and SYDVKM. This CDR3 spans 15 amino acids. The CDR3 sequence is CASSLSASGTYEQYF. The CDR3, as DNA: TGTGCCAGCAGTTTATCGGCTAGCGGAACTTACGAGCAGTACTTC.

The chain joins TRBV7-8 to TRBJ2-7; 7 bases match TRBD2. Germline V gene data show CDR1 as SGHVS and CDR2 as FQNEAQ. This CDR3 is 15 amino acids long. The V segment lost 1 base and the J segment 11 bases; nucleotides outside the gene matches: 14. This CDR3 is CASSLVGTADREEYF. CDR3 nucleotides: TGTGCCAGCAGCTTAGTCGGGACGGCGGACCGGGAGGAGTACTTC. Filled out from reference TRBV7-8 and TRBJ2-7, the complete variable domain reads GAGVSQSPRYKVAKRGQDVALRCDPISGHVSLFWYQQALGQGPEFLTYFQNEAQLDKSGLPSDRFFAERPEGSVSTLKIQRTQQEDSAVYLCASSLVGTADREEYFGPGTRLTVT.

The J gene is TRBJ1-5, the V gene TRBV5-6, with a possible D match to TRBD1 (5 bases). CDR3 length: 12 amino acids. V lost 4 bases and J 10 bases, leaving 12 bases between the germline ends. CDR1 SGHDT and CDR2 YYEEEE come from the germline V gene. The chain's CDR3 is CASSKQVGPQHF. CDR3 bases: TGTGCCAGCAGCAAACAGGTTGGACCCCAGCATTTT.

This rearrangement joins TRBV7-3 to TRBJ2-3; 10 nucleotides align to TRBD2. V lost 4 bases and J lost 6; bases outside the gene matches: 10. The CDR3 covers 16 residues. CDR1 SGHTA and CDR2 FQGTGA come from the germline V gene. For the CDR3, the DNA is TGTGCCAGCAGCTCCCAAGCTAGCGGGAGACCGGATACGCAGTATTTT. Residues: CASSSQASGRPDTQYF.

This chain joins TRBV6-2 or TRBV6-3 and TRBJ1-1, with 9 nucleotides matching TRBD1. Per germline, CDR1 MNHEY and CDR2 SVGEGT. The V segment lost 3 bases and the J segment 0 bases; nucleotides outside the gene matches: 2. The CDR3 runs to 15 residues. The CDR3 DNA follows: TGTGCCAGCAGTTATACAGGGGGCGTGAACACTGAAGCTTTCTTT. Protein sequence: CASSYTGGVNTEAFF.

This chain connects TRBV12-3 or TRBV12-4 to TRBJ2-7; a possible D gene is TRBD2 (6 bases). Between the trimmed V and J ends, which lost 6 bases and 7 bases, there was a span of 13 bases. The CDR3 covers 12 residues. The CDR3 bases are TGTGCCAGCAGCAACGTTGGGGGGGAGCAGTACTTC. Its translation: CASSNVGGEQYF.

This sequence joins TRBV5-6 and TRBJ1-5; tentative D call: TRBD1 (6 bases). This CDR3 region has 13 residues. CDR1 and CDR2 (germline): SGHDT, YYEEEE. Trimming left V 4 bases short and J 5 bases short, with 10 bases between. The CDR3 loop reads CASSPGVHQPQHF. The CDR3 DNA sequence: TGTGCCAGCAGCCCAGGGGTACATCAGCCCCAGCATTTT. Full variable domain (missing parts from reference TRBV5-6 and TRBJ1-5): DAGVTQSPTHLIKTRGQQVTLRCSPKSGHDTVSWYQQALGQGPQFIFQYYEEEERQRGNFPDRFSGHQFPNYSSELNVNALLLGDSALYLCASSPGVHQPQHFGDGTRLSIL.

The V gene is TRBV2, the J gene TRBJ1-2; 7 bases agree with TRBD1. The CDR3 spans 12 residues. Germline lookup yields CDR1 SNHLY and CDR2 FYNNEI. V dropped 9 bases and J dropped 8; count of bases not matched to a gene: 9. The CDR3 bases are TGTGCCAGGGGAACAGGGGAAGGAGGCTACACCTTC. Amino acids: CARGTGEGGYTF.

This chain uses TRBV12-5 with TRBJ1-6; 9 nucleotides match TRBD1. The length of the CDR3 is 15 residues. V dropped 1 base and J dropped 7; count of bases not matched to a gene: 2. Germline CDR1 LGHNT, CDR2 FRNRAP. The chain's CDR3 is CASGLGQGENSPLHF. In nucleotides, the CDR3 is TGTGCTAGTGGTTTGGGACAGGGGGAAAATTCACCCCTCCACTTT.

This clone was seen only a few times. CDR3 residues: CASSLVEGNYGYTF. The CDR3 nucleotides read TGCGCCAGCAGCTTGGTGGAGGGGAACTATGGCTACACCTTC. The chain combines TRBV5-1 with TRBJ1-2; D may be TRBD1 (5 bases). The CDR3 covers 14 residues. Per the germline V gene, CDR1 is SGHRS and CDR2 is YFSETQ. V lost 0 bases, J lost 2 bases, and 8 bases lay in between.

The rearrangement links TRBV6-2 or TRBV6-3 to TRBJ2-1, with 9 bases that match TRBD2. Germline CDR1 and CDR2: MNHEY and SVGEGT. The CDR3 spans 15 residues. J was trimmed by 5 bases and V by 3 bases; bases with no gene match: 5. The CDR3 is CASSYEAGGNNEQFF. The CDR3 DNA is TGTGCCAGCAGTTATGAAGCGGGGGGAAACAATGAGCAGTTCTTC.